The clone carrying this TCR beta chain was recorded at least ten times. Its antigen remains unidentified. These data originate in a study of T cell repertoires in cytomegalovirus infection. Overall study: Recently identified HLA-C-restricted CMV epitopes were among the peptides used. Indicated by public TCR beta signatures were CMV infection and matching HLA type.

TCRdb re-called the reads with MiXCR, one entry per CDR3 protein. The sample has some 590,000 distinct CDR3 sequences, over 35% seen once. Study results and limitations: What dominated the ex vivo response were HLA-C-restricted CMV-specific TCR beta clonotypes. Identification of carriers of CMV plus the relevant HLA was performed using cumulative public TCR beta family frequency.

The CDR3 spans 16 residues. Germline CDR1 SGHTA, CDR2 FQGNSA. Trimming shortened V by 5 bases and J by 1 base, and 17 bases separated the two germline ends. V and J are TRBV7-2 and TRBJ1-1; D not resolved. The TCR comes from a human donor in good health (CMV status not recorded). Some clones in this sample may be carry-over from other donors' samples. Sequencing used cultured PBMCs, obtained from culture after CMV antigen stimulation. Here the CDR3 reads CASSPEVLTRNTEAFF. The CDR3 DNA sequence: TGTGCCAGCAGCCCAGAGGTCCTGACACGGAACACTGAAGCTTTCTTT.